The rows below give T cell receptor beta chains drawn from one sample of a study of long-term antiretroviral therapy in people with HIV. Repertoires were generated with immunoSEQ multiplex PCR, while TCRdb's copy carries only in-frame clones and drops some. The sample shows around 30,000 clones, about 94% of them seen only once. Specimen: unsorted PBMCs, collected 6.2 years after starting antiretroviral therapy. All receptors derive from a man in his forties with HIV. The CDR3 runs from the conserved cysteine through the conserved F or W. Each record gives: J gene, clone size, D gene, V gene, CDR3 DNA, CDR3 protein. D genes are given only for firm matches. Size is omitted from some rows. Given values are once, few, many or a class for expanded clones.

J gene: TRBJ1-5
clone size: .
D gene: .
V gene: TRBV10-3
CDR3 DNA: TGTGCCATCAGTGAAAACGTGGATCCACCCTGGGCGGCCCAGCATTTT
CDR3 protein: CAISENVDPPWAAQHF

J gene: TRBJ2-3
clone size: .
D gene: .
V gene: TRBV5-4
CDR3 DNA: TGTGCCAGCAGCCTACCGGAGGGAGATACGCAGTATTTT
CDR3 protein: CASSLPEGDTQYF

J gene: TRBJ2-3
clone size: .
D gene: .
V gene: TRBV7-2
CDR3 DNA: TGTGCCAGCAGCAAAGAAATCGGTACGCAGTATTTT
CDR3 protein: CASSKEIGTQYF

J gene: TRBJ2-3
clone size: few
D gene: TRBD1
V gene: TRBV27
CDR3 DNA: TGTGCCAGCAGTGTCCGGGACAGGAGCACAGATACGCAGTATTTT
CDR3 protein: CASSVRDRSTDTQYF

J gene: TRBJ2-5
clone size: .
D gene: .
V gene: TRBV1
CDR3 DNA: TGCACCAGACACTCCGGGACTAGCGATGAGACCCAGTACTTC
CDR3 protein: CTRHSGTSDETQYF

J gene: TRBJ1-1
clone size: once
D gene: TRBD1
V gene: TRBV11-2
CDR3 DNA: TGTGCCAGCAGCTTACTCCTTGGACAGGGCGAGAACACTGAAGCTTTCTTT
CDR3 protein: CASSLLLGQGENTEAFF

J gene: TRBJ1-4
clone size: .
D gene: .
V gene: TRBV19
CDR3 DNA: TGTGCCAGTAGAGTTACAACTAATGAAAAACTGTTTTTT
CDR3 protein: CASRVTTNEKLFF

J gene: TRBJ2-1
clone size: .
D gene: .
V gene: TRBV19
CDR3 DNA: TGTGCCAGTAGCCTACTAGGGGGCTCCTACAATGAGCAGTTCTTC
CDR3 protein: CASSLLGGSYNEQFF

J gene: TRBJ2-4
clone size: .
D gene: .
V gene: TRBV10-2
CDR3 DNA: TGCGCCAGCAGGGGGCCCCGCAGGGAGGATTCCAAAAACATTCAGTACTTC
CDR3 protein: CASRGPRREDSKNIQYF

J gene: TRBJ1-3
clone size: .
D gene: .
V gene: TRBV7-9
CDR3 DNA: TGTGCCAGCAGCTGGAGCCTAGCCTCTGGAAACACCATATATTTT
CDR3 protein: CASSWSLASGNTIYF

J gene: TRBJ1-5
clone size: .
D gene: .
V gene: TRBV30
CDR3 DNA: TGTGCCTGGAGTGTACCAGGGAGTCAGCCCCAGCATTTT
CDR3 protein: CAWSVPGSQPQHF

J gene: TRBJ1-2
clone size: .
D gene: .
V gene: TRBV19
CDR3 DNA: TGTGCCAGTAGTACTGAGGCCGGCTATGGCTACACCTTC
CDR3 protein: CASSTEAGYGYTF

J gene: TRBJ1-2
clone size: .
D gene: .
V gene: TRBV5-8
CDR3 DNA: TGTGCCAGCAGCCTTAGCCGGGGGACTAACTATGGCTACACCTTC
CDR3 protein: CASSLSRGTNYGYTF

J gene: TRBJ1-1
clone size: .
D gene: .
V gene: TRBV27
CDR3 DNA: TGTGCCAGTCGTCGGGGTGGCACTGAAGCTTTCTTT
CDR3 protein: CASRRGGTEAFF

J gene: TRBJ2-5
clone size: .
D gene: .
V gene: TRBV5-1
CDR3 DNA: TGCGCCAGCAGCTTGGAGTCGTTAGTACAAGAGACCCAGTACTTC
CDR3 protein: CASSLESLVQETQYF

J gene: TRBJ2-7
clone size: once
D gene: TRBD1
V gene: TRBV10-2
CDR3 DNA: TGCGCCAGCAGGTCTGGGGACAGGTCCTACGAGCAGTACTTC
CDR3 protein: CASRSGDRSYEQYF

J gene: TRBJ2-3
clone size: .
D gene: .
V gene: TRBV27
CDR3 DNA: TGTGCCAGCAGTTTATCAATATATGAGGGGATCGCGCAGTATTTT
CDR3 protein: CASSLSIYEGIAQYF

J gene: TRBJ1-3
clone size: .
D gene: .
V gene: TRBV7-8
CDR3 DNA: TGTGCCAGCACCACAAGGGGCAGTCACTCTGGAAACACCATATATTTT
CDR3 protein: CASTTRGSHSGNTIYF

J gene: TRBJ2-3
clone size: .
D gene: TRBD2
V gene: TRBV7-3
CDR3 DNA: TGTGCCAGCAGCTTAAGTGTGGCTAGCGGGAGGGCCGGGGGGACGCAGTATTTT
CDR3 protein: CASSLSVASGRAGGTQYF

J gene: TRBJ2-1
clone size: .
D gene: .
V gene: TRBV4-1
CDR3 DNA: TGCGCCAGCAGCCCTCAACGGACGGATCCCTACAATGAGCAGTTCTTC
CDR3 protein: CASSPQRTDPYNEQFF

J gene: TRBJ2-5
clone size: .
D gene: TRBD2
V gene: TRBV7-9
CDR3 DNA: TGTGCCAGCAGCTTAGCGCGGGGGGTCCAAGAGACCCAGTACTTC
CDR3 protein: CASSLARGVQETQYF

J gene: TRBJ1-2
clone size: .
D gene: .
V gene: TRBV27
CDR3 DNA: TGTGCCAGCAGTTTATCTAGGGCTAACTATGGCTACACCTTC
CDR3 protein: CASSLSRANYGYTF

J gene: TRBJ1-1
clone size: .
D gene: .
V gene: TRBV21-1
CDR3 DNA: TGTGCCAGCAGCAAAGTTCAAAGGGAACAGGGGGAGACGGAAGCTTTCTTT
CDR3 protein: CASSKVQREQGETEAFF

J gene: TRBJ2-7
clone size: once
D gene: TRBD2
V gene: TRBV11-2
CDR3 DNA: TGTGCCAGCAGCTCTAACGGACTAGCGGGGTCCTACGAGCAGTACTTC
CDR3 protein: CASSSNGLAGSYEQYF

J gene: TRBJ2-1
clone size: .
D gene: .
V gene: TRBV6-1
CDR3 DNA: TGTGCCCTCAATGAGGTGTCTAATGAGCAGTTCTTC
CDR3 protein: CALNEVSNEQFF

J gene: TRBJ1-4
clone size: once
D gene: TRBD1
V gene: TRBV29-1
CDR3 DNA: TGCAGCGTTGAAGCGCCTACAGGGGTGCTGTTTTTT
CDR3 protein: CSVEAPTGVLFF

J gene: TRBJ2-1
clone size: .
D gene: TRBD2
V gene: TRBV13
CDR3 DNA: TGTGCCAGCAGCATAAGACCGGGACTAGCGGGAAGTGATGAGCAGTTCTTC
CDR3 protein: CASSIRPGLAGSDEQFF

J gene: TRBJ1-1
clone size: .
D gene: .
V gene: TRBV6-5
CDR3 DNA: TGTGCCAGCAGCCCCTCATGGAACACTGAAGCTTTCTTT
CDR3 protein: CASSPSWNTEAFF

J gene: TRBJ2-2
clone size: .
D gene: .
V gene: TRBV30
CDR3 DNA: TGTGCCGGCAGGGGAGAGCAGGGTGCCGGGGAGCTGTTTTTT
CDR3 protein: CAGRGEQGAGELFF

J gene: TRBJ2-1
clone size: .
D gene: .
V gene: TRBV28
CDR3 DNA: TGTGCCAGCAGTTTTGAGACTTCAGACGATGAGCAGTTCTTC
CDR3 protein: CASSFETSDDEQFF

J gene: TRBJ2-7
clone size: .
D gene: TRBD1
V gene: TRBV6-6
CDR3 DNA: TGTGCCAGCAGCAACGCGGGACAGGGATCCTACGAGCAGTACTTC
CDR3 protein: CASSNAGQGSYEQYF

J gene: TRBJ2-3
clone size: .
D gene: .
V gene: TRBV5-8
CDR3 DNA: TGTGCCAGCAGCTTGGGTTACAAAGATACGCAGTATTTT
CDR3 protein: CASSLGYKDTQYF

J gene: TRBJ2-3
clone size: .
D gene: .
V gene: TRBV5-1
CDR3 DNA: TGCGCCAGCAGCTGGGCTTTGGTAGATACGCAGTATTTT
CDR3 protein: CASSWALVDTQYF

J gene: TRBJ2-6
clone size: .
D gene: TRBD1
V gene: TRBV9
CDR3 DNA: TGTGCCAGCAGCGTACTACAGGGGTCCGTCCTGACTTTC
CDR3 protein: CASSVLQGSVLTF

J gene: TRBJ2-3
clone size: .
D gene: .
V gene: TRBV5-4
CDR3 DNA: TGTGCCAGCAGATCCGGGACGCACACAGATACGCAGTATTTT
CDR3 protein: CASRSGTHTDTQYF

J gene: TRBJ1-4
clone size: .
D gene: .
V gene: TRBV19
CDR3 DNA: TGTGCCAGTAGTACCGGGACCGCAACTAATGAAAAACTGTTTTTT
CDR3 protein: CASSTGTATNEKLFF

J gene: TRBJ2-1
clone size: .
D gene: .
V gene: TRBV14
CDR3 DNA: TGTGCCAGCAGCCAATATTGGGGATTAGCATACAATGAGCAGTTCTTC
CDR3 protein: CASSQYWGLAYNEQFF

J gene: TRBJ1-1
clone size: .
D gene: .
V gene: TRBV14
CDR3 DNA: TGTGCCAGCAGCCAAGGACGGACGAGGGGCACTGAAGCTTTCTTT
CDR3 protein: CASSQGRTRGTEAFF

J gene: TRBJ2-5
clone size: .
D gene: .
V gene: TRBV9
CDR3 DNA: TGTGCCAGCAGTGCGCGGGAGACCCAGTACTTC
CDR3 protein: CASSARETQYF

J gene: TRBJ1-5
clone size: .
D gene: TRBD1
V gene: TRBV5-6
CDR3 DNA: TGTGCCAGCAGCTTTAAGGACAGGGAAAATCAGCCCCAGCATTTT
CDR3 protein: CASSFKDRENQPQHF

J gene: TRBJ1-2
clone size: .
D gene: .
V gene: TRBV19
CDR3 DNA: TGTGCCAGTAGTATAGATCGGGGAAACTATGGCTACACCTTC
CDR3 protein: CASSIDRGNYGYTF

J gene: TRBJ2-4
clone size: .
D gene: .
V gene: TRBV30
CDR3 DNA: TGTGCCTGGAGGAGAACAGCGGGAGCCAAAAACATTCAGTACTTC
CDR3 protein: CAWRRTAGAKNIQYF